These 28 T cell receptor beta chains came from one sample sequenced in a study of shared clonotypes between healthy human individuals. Positively selected for CCR7, the CD45RO-negative cells used as naive CD8 cells excluded terminally differentiated effector memory CD45RA+ cells. Libraries were prepared by immunoSEQ multiplex PCR; TCRdb keeps only in-frame clonotypes and omits some of them. Among 1.5 million to 2.5 million clones listed, roughly 94% were seen once. The sequenced sample consisted of naive CD8+ T cells sorted from blood. Source of these receptors: a man younger than 35 in good health.

The chain couples TRBV15 to TRBJ2-7; TRBD2 aligns across 7 bases. The CDR3 is 14 residues long. The junction had 10 bases not matched to a gene; V was cut back by 8 bases and J by 3 bases. Germline V CDR1 and CDR2: LNHNV, YYDKDF (reference sequence). The CDR3 DNA is TGTGCCACCCGCCCGGGACTAATTAACTACGAGCAGTACTTC. It codes for CATRPGLINYEQYF.

The chain couples TRBV5-6 to TRBJ1-1; D is undetermined. Germline V gene lookup returns CDR1 SGHDT and CDR2 YYEEEE. The CDR3 has 12 amino acids. Deletions cut 1 base from V and 5 bases from J, with 6 bases between. CDR3 DNA sequence: TGTGCCAGCAGCTTGCCGGGGACTGAAGCTTTCTTT. Its protein product is CASSLPGTEAFF.

This chain connects TRBV5-4 to TRBJ1-2, with TRBD1 matching over 7 bases. The CDR3 runs to 14 residues. The germline gives CDR1 SGHNT, CDR2 YYREEE (reference sequence). Trimming took 2 bases from V and 3 from J; bases not matched to a gene: 4. The CDR3 region has the DNA TGTGCCAGCAGCTTACAGGGGTCTGACTATGGCTACACCTTC. Encoded protein: CASSLQGSDYGYTF.

As concerns this clone: The sample contains more than one DNA sequence encoding this CDR3. This chain joins TRBV4-1 and TRBJ1-6; D uncertain. This CDR3 region has 13 residues. V gave up 0 bases and J gave up 6 bases, with 3 bases separating them. Germline V lookup: CDR1 MGHRA, CDR2 YSYEKL. The CDR3 DNA is TGCGCCAGCAGCCAAGACGCTAATTCACCCCTCCACTTT. Translating it yields CASSQDANSPLHF.

J is TRBJ2-7 and V is TRBV19; 9 nucleotides agree with TRBD1. This CDR3 comprises 16 residues. Unmatched junction bases numbered 6, after V lost 3 bases and J lost 0 bases. The germline CDR1 and CDR2 sequences are LNHDA and SQIVND (reference sequence). CDR3 amino acids: CASSISDRGYSYEQYF. The CDR3, as DNA: TGTGCCAGTAGTATTTCGGACAGGGGATACTCCTACGAGCAGTACTTC.

The V and J genes are TRBV7-6 and TRBJ2-1, with TRBD2 identical over 15 bases. The trim removed 1 base at V and 7 bases at J, leaving 2 bases unmatched. CDR1 and CDR2 (germline): SGHVS, FNYEAQ. This CDR3 has 16 residues. CDR3 in amino acids: CASSLGGLAGGNEQFF. CDR3 nucleotide sequence: TGTGCCAGCAGCTTAGGGGGACTAGCGGGAGGTAATGAGCAGTTCTTC. Using reference TRBV7-6 and TRBJ2-1 for the parts outside the CDR3, the full variable domain is GAGVSQSPRYKVTKRGQDVALRCDPISGHVSLYWYRQALGQGPEFLTYFNYEAQQDKSGLPNDRFSAERPEGSISTLTIQRTEQRDSAMYRCASSLGGLAGGNEQFFGPGTRLTVL.

V usage is TRBV7-9 and J usage is TRBJ2-3; D may match TRBD1 or TRBD2 (5 bases each). The CDR3 length is 16 residues. Germline assignment: CDR1 SEHNR and CDR2 FQNEAQ (reference sequence). The V end was cut by 5 bases, the J end by 2 bases, with 17 bases between. CDR3 sequence reads: CASSPPVGTNTDTQYF. The CDR3 DNA sequence: TGTGCCAGCAGCCCACCGGTAGGGACCAACACAGATACGCAGTATTTT.

This chain connects TRBV27 to TRBJ2-3; D possibly corresponds to TRBD1 (6 bases). CDR1 is MNHEY, CDR2 SMNVEV, per germline (reference sequence). Trimming removed 8 bases at V and 0 bases at J, with 12 bases between. This CDR3 has 14 residues. CDR3 DNA sequence: TGTGCCAGCGGCTCGGACAGTAGCACAGATACGCAGTATTTT. Amino acid sequence: CASGSDSSTDTQYF.

The rearrangement joins TRBV5-4 to TRBJ1-2; D might be TRBD1 (6 bases). The length of the CDR3 is 16 residues. Trimming removed 6 bases from V and 0 bases from J, with 18 bases in between. Germline assignment: CDR1 SGHNT and CDR2 YYREEE (reference sequence). CDR3 in DNA: TGTGCCAGCACCAATTATTGGACAGACCCTAACTATGGCTACACCTTC. As protein: CASTNYWTDPNYGYTF.

V and J are TRBV27 and TRBJ2-7, with D uncertain. The germline CDR1 and CDR2 sequences are MNHEY and SMNVEV (reference sequence). The CDR3 is made up of 11 amino acids. V lost 7 bases to trimming and J lost 7 bases, with 11 bases between them. The CDR3 DNA sequence: TGTGCCAGCATCCCCCCCCGGGAGCAGTACTTC. This translates into CASIPPREQYF.

The DNA of the CDR3 is TGTGCCAGCAGTTACTATGCGGGATCCACCTACAATGAGCAGTTCTTC. This codes for CASSYYAGSTYNEQFF. The V gene is TRBV6-5, the J gene TRBJ2-1, with D tentatively TRBD2 (6 bases). Germline CDR1 is MNHEY and CDR2 is SVGAGI. This CDR3 has 16 amino acids. V was pared by 1 base and J by 2 bases, with 12 bases between.

The J gene is TRBJ2-7, the V gene TRBV19, with 11 bases identical to TRBD1. The CDR3 covers 14 residues. With V trimmed by 3 bases and J by 5 bases, 3 bases remained unmatched. Per the germline V gene, CDR1 is LNHDA and CDR2 is SQIVND (reference sequence). The CDR3 nucleotides are TGTGCCAGTAGTATGGGACAGGGGGGACACGAGCAGTACTTC. Protein sequence: CASSMGQGGHEQYF.

The chain links TRBV10-3 to TRBJ2-7; 9 nucleotides agree with TRBD2. J gave up 6 bases and V 4 bases, and 4 bases lay outside the gene matches. CDR1 is ENHRY and CDR2 is SYGVKD in the germline V gene. The CDR3 loop spans 13 amino acids. The CDR3 spells CAISGSGSGEQYF. The DNA of the CDR3 is TGTGCCATCAGTGGTAGCGGGAGTGGCGAGCAGTACTTC.

In this sample, this clone turned up once. The J gene is TRBJ1-1, the V gene TRBV4-1; 8 bases fit TRBD1. CDR3 size: 15 residues. Germline CDR1 is MGHRA and CDR2 is YSYEKL. V was clipped by 5 bases and J by 1 base; unmatched bases: 6. The CDR3 here is CASSYLGQGNTEAFF. In nucleotides, the CDR3 is TGCGCCAGCAGCTACTTAGGACAGGGGAACACTGAAGCTTTCTTT.

The rearrangement joins TRBV5-6 to TRBJ2-7, with TRBD1 as a possible D gene (6 bases). Germline values: CDR1 SGHDT, CDR2 YYEEEE. Trimming removed 3 bases at V and 2 bases at J, with 18 bases between. The CDR3 runs 16 residues. The CDR3 sequence is CASSSPWTDPTYEQYF. Written as DNA, the CDR3 is TGTGCCAGCAGCTCACCCTGGACAGATCCTACCTACGAGCAGTACTTC.

The rearrangement links TRBV10-1 to TRBJ2-3, with 8 bases identical to TRBD2. With 3 bases clipped from V and 4 bases from J, the junction kept 6 bases outside the gene matches. This CDR3 is built from 15 residues. Germline lookup yields CDR1 WNHNN and CDR2 SYGVQD (reference sequence). The CDR3 sequence: CASSDSGSSADTQYF. Here the CDR3 DNA reads TGCGCCAGCAGTGACAGCGGGAGTAGTGCAGATACGCAGTATTTT.

CDR3 loop: CASSTWDQPTYEQYF. Written as DNA, the CDR3 is TGTGCCAGCAGTACCTGGGACCAACCCACCTACGAGCAGTACTTC. The rearrangement links TRBV27 to TRBJ2-7; either TRBD1 or TRBD2 may supply D (5 bases each). Germline V gene data show CDR1 as MNHEY and CDR2 as SMNVEV (reference sequence). Trimming pared 5 bases from V and 2 bases from J, leaving 16 bases between. CDR3 length: 15 residues.

The V gene is TRBV5-6, the J gene TRBJ2-7; D is unclear. The CDR3 length is 12 residues. The V end was cut by 6 bases, the J end by 1 base, with 8 bases between. Germline-derived CDR1 and CDR2 are SGHDT and YYEEEE. The CDR3 bases are TGTGCCAGCAAAACAGATTCCTACGAGCAGTACTTC. Protein sequence: CASKTDSYEQYF. Full variable domain (missing parts from reference TRBV5-6 and TRBJ2-7): DAGVTQSPTHLIKTRGQQVTLRCSPKSGHDTVSWYQQALGQGPQFIFQYYEEEERQRGNFPDRFSGHQFPNYSSELNVNALLLGDSALYLCASKTDSYEQYFGPGTRLTVT.

This clone showed up just once. The genes are TRBV7-9 and TRBJ2-5, with 8 bases matching TRBD1. Germline assignment: CDR1 SEHNR and CDR2 FQNEAQ (reference sequence). There are 15 residues in the CDR3. Trimming took 4 bases from V and 0 from J; bases not matched to a gene: 4. As DNA, the CDR3 is TGTGCCAGCAGCTCCCCGACAGGGGACCAAGAGACCCAGTACTTC. Translated: CASSSPTGDQETQYF.

The chain is built from TRBV5-6 and TRBJ2-3; 9 nucleotides align to TRBD2. Germline CDR1 is SGHDT and CDR2 is YYEEEE. The CDR3 extends over 16 amino acids. Trimming removed 1 base from V and 0 bases from J; junction bases left unmatched: 3. The CDR3 sequence is CASSLMLAGSTDTQYF. The CDR3 nucleotides read TGTGCCAGCAGCTTGATGCTAGCGGGGAGCACAGATACGCAGTATTTT.

The chain links TRBV6-1 to TRBJ2-3, with TRBD1 matching 10 bases. J was trimmed by 4 bases and V by 0 bases; bases with no gene match: 4. The CDR3 spans 16 residues. CDR1 and CDR2 from the germline V gene are MNHNS and SASEGT. The CDR3 here is CASSEAGTGVPDTQYF. DNA of the CDR3: TGTGCCAGCAGTGAAGCGGGGACAGGGGTGCCAGATACGCAGTATTTT.

This sequence joins TRBV6-5 and TRBJ1-1; TRBD1 agrees at 8 bases. The germline V gene has CDR1 MNHEY and CDR2 SVGAGI. The length of the CDR3 is 13 residues. Trimming removed 6 bases from V and 3 bases from J; junction bases left unmatched: 3. The CDR3 DNA is TGTGCCAGCAGCCACAGGGGGTACACTGAAGCTTTCTTT. It codes for CASSHRGYTEAFF.

The chain is built from TRBV9 and TRBJ2-5; 12 bases map to TRBD2. Germline V CDR1 and CDR2: SGDLS, YYNGEE. V trimming: 3 bases; J trimming: 5 bases; junction bases outside the gene matches: 8. The CDR3 length is 16 residues. The CDR3 bases are TGTGCCAGCAGCGGGCCGGGACTAGCGGGTCGGGAGACCCAGTACTTC. As protein: CASSGPGLAGRETQYF. The entire variable domain, with the rest obtained from reference TRBV9 and TRBJ2-5, is as follows: DSGVTQTPKHLITATGQRVTLRCSPRSGDLSVYWYQQSLDQGLQFLIQYYNGEERAKGNILERFSAQQFPDLHSELNLSSLELGDSALYFCASSGPGLAGRETQYFGPGTRLLVL.

This clone came up once. This chain uses TRBV5-1 with TRBJ2-3; 13 nucleotides line up with TRBD2. Trimming took 5 bases from V and 2 from J; bases not matched to a gene: 8. This CDR3 spans 17 amino acids. Germline lookup yields CDR1 SGHRS and CDR2 YFSETQ. Written as DNA, the CDR3 is TGCGCCAGCAGTAGGGGACTAGCGGGAACACCCACAGATACGCAGTATTTT. It is translated as CASSRGLAGTPTDTQYF.

The V and J genes are TRBV6-6 and TRBJ1-2; perhaps TRBD1 as D (5 bases). The CDR3 is 12 residues long. From germline, CDR1 is MNHNY and CDR2 SVGAGI (reference sequence). The V end was cut by 4 bases, the J end by 8 bases, with 11 bases between. The CDR3 coding sequence is TGTGCCAGCAGTTCGACAGAAGGGGGCTACACCTTC. It translates to CASSSTEGGYTF.

V gene TRBV30 combines with J gene TRBJ2-1, with no clear D. There are 11 residues in the CDR3. CDR1 GTSNPN and CDR2 SVGIG come from the germline V gene (reference sequence). Trimming removed 5 bases at V and 5 bases at J, with 7 bases between. CDR3 DNA: TGTGCCTGGGACCTAAACAATGAGCAGTTCTTC. Its protein is CAWDLNNEQFF.

Regarding this clone: The same CDR3 can be traced to other DNA sequences in this sample. The chain couples TRBV6-5 to TRBJ1-1; 8 positions agree with TRBD1. The ends lost 2 bases at V and 5 bases at J; junction bases unmatched: 4. The CDR3 extends over 14 amino acids. Germline-derived CDR1 and CDR2 are MNHEY and SVGAGI. For the CDR3, the DNA is TGTGCCAGCAGTTACGGGACAGGAGGGACTGAAGCTTTCTTT. This encodes CASSYGTGGTEAFF.

A note on this clone: At the DNA level, this CDR3 is encoded by other sequences in the same sample as well. V usage is TRBV6-5 and J usage is TRBJ2-7; D is possibly TRBD2 (5 bases). The CDR3 is 14 residues long. Trimming left V 6 bases short and J 3 bases short, with 15 bases between. Germline V gene sequence: CDR1 MNHEY, CDR2 SVGAGI. The CDR3 region is CASSLEGGLYEQYF. CDR3 bases: TGTGCCAGCAGCCTAGAGGGTGGACTCTACGAGCAGTACTTC.